This T cell receptor beta chain is from a study of breast tumors, draining lymph nodes, adjacent tissues. A word on this clonotype: Its target is unknown.

With 5 bases removed from V and 0 bases from J, the gap between germline ends came to 11 bases. Germline CDR1 is SGHDN and CDR2 is FVKESK. This CDR3 contains 16 residues. General study points: Tumors had less TCR diversity than lymph nodes, more than nontumor tissue. Tumor T cell lymph node origin was a supported hypothesis, not proven. Most tumor T cells seemingly derive from lymph node, then expand in tumor. Luminal-like breast cancer showed significantly greater tumor-nontumor repertoire similarity than basal-like breast cancer did.

TCRdb reanalysed the multiplex PCR reads using MiXCR and keeps one entry per CDR3 protein. Altogether 150,000 or so distinct CDR3 sequences are present, around 35% being singletons, with the ten largest covering around 3.5%. The lymph nodes were axillary draining lymph nodes from breast cancer patients. The material sequenced was axillary lymph node tissue. This TCR derives from a female donor with breast cancer. Some clones in this sample may be carry-over from other donors' samples. The chain carries TRBV14 and TRBJ1-6; D perhaps matches TRBD1 (6 bases). The CDR3 spells CASSFEQGSYNSPLHF. In DNA, the CDR3 is TGTGCCAGCAGCTTCGAACAGGGCTCCTATAATTCACCCCTCCACTTT.